The 9 T cell receptor beta chains below were found in one sample sequenced in a study of blood T cell repertoires in COVID-19. TCRdb's copy holds only in-frame clones and misses some; the assay was immunoSEQ multiplex PCR. The sample yields 150,000 to 200,000 clones, approximately 95% seen once. Sequences were obtained from peripheral blood. The source is a woman aged 55-70 years with COVID-19, enrolled during active disease.

The chain has TRBV2 and TRBJ2-1; 7 bases align to TRBD2. The germline CDR1 and CDR2 sequences are SNHLY and FYNNEI. The CDR3 runs 17 residues. The trim removed 6 bases at V and 4 bases at J, leaving 15 bases unmatched. CDR3 residues: CASSGDMGGGPYNEQFF. The CDR3 nucleotides read TGTGCCAGCAGCGGGGATATGGGCGGGGGACCGTACAATGAGCAGTTCTTC.

The CDR3 spells CATSDLSFVLVGYEKLFF. The CDR3 DNA reads TGTGCCACCAGTGATTTATCCTTTGTGTTGGTTGGCTATGAAAAACTGTTTTTT. The V gene is TRBV24-1, the J gene TRBJ1-4; D not certain. This CDR3 spans 18 amino acids. Trimming shortened V by 1 base and J by 6 bases, and 20 bases separated the two germline ends. Per the germline V gene, CDR1 is KGHDR and CDR2 is SFDVKD.

This chain connects TRBV4-3 to TRBJ1-2; 9 bases fit TRBD1. The junction had 7 bases not matched to a gene; V was cut back by 3 bases and J by 5 bases. From germline, CDR1 is LGHNA and CDR2 YSLEER. This CDR3 contains 15 residues. CDR3 DNA sequence: TGCGCCAGCAGCCAGGCGACAGGGGGATGGTATGGCTACACCTTC. Translation gives CASSQATGGWYGYTF.

CDR3 nucleotides: TGTGCCAGCTCCACGGGACAGCCTAATGAAAAACTGTTTTTT. Translated, it gives CASSTGQPNEKLFF. The V call is TRBV18, the J call TRBJ1-4; 7 bases fit TRBD1. Trimming took 6 bases from V and 3 from J; bases not matched to a gene: 4. Per the germline V gene, CDR1 is KGHSH and CDR2 is LQKENI. This CDR3 comprises 14 residues.

The chain is built from TRBV18 and TRBJ2-7; 8 bases are a match to TRBD1. Trimming took 2 bases from V and 4 from J; bases not matched to a gene: 10. Germline V lookup: CDR1 KGHSH, CDR2 LQKENI. The CDR3 runs to 16 residues. The CDR3 nucleotides are TGTGCCAGCTCACCAGGCGGGGACAGGAGGGTATACGAGCAGTACTTC. The encoded protein is CASSPGGDRRVYEQYF. Full variable domain (remainder filled in from reference TRBV18 and TRBJ2-7): NAGVMQNPRHLVRRRGQEARLRCSPMKGHSHVYWYRQLPEEGLKFMVYLQKENIIDESGMPKERFSAEFPKEGPSILRIQQVVRGDSAAYFCASSPGGDRRVYEQYFGPGTRLTVT.

This clone was recorded only once. The V call is TRBV6-5, the J call TRBJ2-5; D is ambiguous. This CDR3 has 15 residues. Trimming removed 0 bases from V and 2 bases from J, with 10 bases in between. Germline V gives CDR1 MNHEY, CDR2 SVGAGI. The CDR3 nucleotides read TGTGCCAGCAGTTACTCGCAAGCCCGACAAGAGACCCAGTACTTC. It codes for CASSYSQARQETQYF.

This sequence joins TRBV4-3 and TRBJ1-1; the match to TRBD1 covers 7 bases. The CDR3 sequence is 14 residues long. The V segment lost 7 bases and the J segment 4 bases; nucleotides outside the gene matches: 9. Germline V gene lookup returns CDR1 LGHNA and CDR2 YSLEER. The CDR3 here is CASTSTGISTEAFF. Written as DNA, the CDR3 is TGCGCCAGCACCTCGACAGGGATAAGCACTGAAGCTTTCTTT.

This rearrangement joins TRBV11-1 to TRBJ1-1; D is unresolved. CDR1 and CDR2 from the germline V gene are SGHAT and FQDESV (reference sequence). Trimming stripped 10 bases from V and 6 bases from J, with 18 bases between. The CDR3 runs 13 residues. The CDR3 DNA reads as TGTGCCACCAGGCGGTCGGGGTCCCCTGAAGCTTTCTTT. Its translation: CATRRSGSPEAFF.

The CDR3 DNA sequence: TGTGCCAGCTCTCACGACAGGGCTTCGACTGAAGCTTTCTTT. Its translation is CASSHDRASTEAFF. V is TRBV25-1 and J is TRBJ1-1; TRBD1 agrees at 7 bases. Unmatched junction bases numbered 11, after V lost 8 bases and J lost 5 bases. CDR1 is MGHDK and CDR2 is SYGVNS in the germline V gene. CDR3 size: 14 residues.